Below are 5 T cell receptor beta chains sequenced from a single sample in a study of cytomegalovirus exposure and HLA in healthy donors. The PCR made use of 60 Vbeta and 13 Jbeta primers. The protocol was immunoSEQ multiplex PCR, while the TCRdb copy is restricted to in-frame clones and leaves out a portion. Here the sample spans approximately 110,000 clones, around 81% being singletons. The sequenced material came from PBMCs. The receptors were sampled from a woman aged 25 to 39 in good health and CMV-seronegative.

This chain links TRBV18 with TRBJ2-6; D possibly corresponds to TRBD1 (6 bases). Germline CDR1 reads KGHSH; CDR2 reads LQKENI. V was clipped by 1 base and J by 0 bases, with 16 bases between them. CDR3 length: 19 amino acids. The CDR3 DNA reads TGTGCCAGCTCACCACTTGGGGACACGTGGCCCTCTGGGGCCAACGTCCTGACTTTC. Its translation: CASSPLGDTWPSGANVLTF.

A remark on this clone: The same CDR3 also results from other DNA sequences found in this sample. The chain joins TRBV4-1 to TRBJ2-1, with TRBD2 identical over 11 bases. CDR1 and CDR2 (germline): MGHRA, YSYEKL. The length of the CDR3 is 15 residues. Unmatched junction bases numbered 6, after V lost 1 base and J lost 10 bases. The CDR3, as DNA: TGCGCCAGCAGCCAAGGGTTAGCGGGAGGGGGGGAGCAGTTCTTC. The encoded protein is CASSQGLAGGGEQFF.

The rearrangement uses TRBV10-2 and TRBJ2-5; TRBD2 aligns across 14 bases. Losses at the gene ends were 2 bases for V and 5 bases for J; bases not matched to a gene: 4. Per the germline V gene, CDR1 is WSHSY and CDR2 is SAAADI. The CDR3 sequence is 16 residues long. The CDR3 sequence is CASSETRTSGRETQYF. In nucleotides, the CDR3 is TGCGCCAGCAGTGAGACAAGGACTAGCGGGAGGGAGACCCAGTACTTC.

This rearrangement joins TRBV4-2 to TRBJ2-3, with D perhaps matching TRBD1 (5 bases). Deletions cut 4 bases from V and 2 bases from J, with 13 bases between. This CDR3 has 15 residues. Germline values: CDR1 LGHNA, CDR2 YNFKEQ. CDR3 DNA sequence: TGTGCCAGCAGCCCACGGACATCCTTCACAGATACGCAGTATTTT. It is translated as CASSPRTSFTDTQYF.

This chain uses TRBV2 with TRBJ2-2, with D hard to call. Trimming shortened V by 7 bases and J by 5 bases, and 17 bases separated the two germline ends. Germline loops: CDR1 SNHLY, CDR2 FYNNEI. This CDR3 has 15 amino acids. As DNA, the CDR3 is TGTGCCAGCAAGGTCTCGACTCCCCCAACCGGGGAGCTGTTTTTT. This sequence encodes CASKVSTPPTGELFF.